This entry features one T cell receptor (beta chain) sequence. The authors' processing: The authors estimated nucleated cell counts from reference gene primer amplification. Clones were read by immunoSEQ multiplex PCR, and TCRdb kept only the in-frame ones, dropping some. V, J and clone size were drawn from that table, and D and trimming were deduced from the DNA. The sample records a few hundred thousand clones, roughly nine tenths being singletons. The CDR3 is made up of 13 amino acids. Germline V gene lookup returns CDR1 SGHRS and CDR2 YFSETQ. V was cut by 0 bases and J by 0 bases, with 4 bases left in between. The data stem from a study of blood T cell repertoires in COVID-19. Study-wide background: There were acute and convalescent COVID-19 samples, and they came from the United States, Italy and Spain.

Ages ranged from 18 to 89 years, with residence in about two dozen US areas. Participants' reported clinical history set cohort assignment. This chain uses TRBV5-1 with TRBJ2-7; D unresolved. This TCR came from a woman between 25 and 40 years old who had recovered from COVID-19. Specimen: PBMCs or T cells enriched from blood (not recorded which). DNA of the CDR3: TGCGCCAGCAGCTTGGCTCGCTCCTACGAGCAGTACTTC. Translated, it gives CASSLARSYEQYF.